The text below deals with one TCR beta chain. Antigen: not known. The CDR3 contains 17 residues. V lost 6 bases, J lost 5 bases, and 15 bases stayed unmatched. Germline V gene sequence: CDR1 MNHEY, CDR2 SMNVEV (reference sequence). This PCR relied on a set of 60 Vbeta primers and 13 Jbeta primers. The table came from immunoSEQ multiplex PCR; TCRdb's copy has only in-frame clones and leaves some out. The data hold approximately 150,000 clones, with about four fifths observed a single time. The sample originates from a study of cytomegalovirus exposure and HLA in healthy donors. On the study more broadly: Among around 200 million T cells, an earlier analysis found 90 million to 130 million unique TCR beta sequences. Whole-study results and caveats: More clonal expansion characterized HLA-associated TCR beta chains than equally common others in a later analysis. With later analysis, a missense DCLRE1C variant became linked to TCR beta V- and J-gene trimming.

This receptor was identified in a man between 35 and 55 years old in good health and CMV-seronegative. Sample: PBMCs. The chain links TRBV27 to TRBJ1-4; 7 nucleotides match TRBD1. The CDR3: CASSHSMLDRVNEKLFF. The CDR3 DNA reads TGTGCCAGCAGCCACAGCATGCTCGACAGGGTAAATGAAAAACTGTTTTTT. Looking up the rest from reference TRBV27 and TRBJ1-4 gives the full variable domain: EAQVTQNPRYLITVTGKKLTVTCSQNMNHEYMSWYRQDPGLGLRQIYYSMNVEVTDKGDVPEGYKVSRKEKRNFPLILESPSPNQTSLYFCASSHSMLDRVNEKLFFGSGTQLSVL.